This entry describes one T cell receptor (beta chain). Antigen specificity is unknown. The data are from a study of CD8+ T cells in alopecia areata. Overall study context: Affected scalp percentage set treated patients' severity scores.

As for treatment: oral pan-JAK inhibitor, 5-10 mg twice daily. V was clipped by 5 bases and J by 4 bases, with 17 bases between them. This CDR3 comprises 15 residues. CDR1 PRHDT and CDR2 FYEKMQ come from the germline V gene (reference sequence). RNA extraction was followed by reverse transcription into cDNA, which acted as the sequencing template. Some clones are missing from TCRdb's copy, which holds only in-frame ones; the method was immunoSEQ multiplex PCR. This table holds 150,000 to 200,000 clones, 55% to 75% found once. Study-level results: Across lesional scalp, and particularly alopecia totalis/universalis, clonality surpassed that of normal scalp. Many of the expanded lesional clones endured in scalp and blood while on tofacitinib.

The chain couples TRBV13 to TRBJ1-2; TRBD1 might be the D (5 bases). Sequenced material: CD4+ T cells sorted from blood, taken at week 24, from a patient treated with tofacitinib. The source is a human donor with alopecia areata. The CDR3 bases are TGTGCCAGCAGCATCCAGGCCAGGGTTGGCTATGGCTACACCTTC. It encodes CASSIQARVGYGYTF.